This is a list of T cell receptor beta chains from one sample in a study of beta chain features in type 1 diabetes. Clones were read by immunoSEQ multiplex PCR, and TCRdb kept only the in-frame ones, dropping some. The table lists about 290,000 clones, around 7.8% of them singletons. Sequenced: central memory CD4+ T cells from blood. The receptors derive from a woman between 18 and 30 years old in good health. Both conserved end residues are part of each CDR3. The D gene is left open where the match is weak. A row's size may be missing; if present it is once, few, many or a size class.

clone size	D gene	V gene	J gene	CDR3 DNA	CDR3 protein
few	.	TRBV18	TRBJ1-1	TGTGCCAGCTCACCACCTGCAGGGTGGAACACTGAAGCTTTCTTT	CASSPPAGWNTEAFF
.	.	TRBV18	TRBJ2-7	TGTGCCAGCTCACAAACCTTTGGGGGGCAGAGCTACGAGCAGTACTTC	CASSQTFGGQSYEQYF
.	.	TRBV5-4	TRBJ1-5	TGTGCCAGCAGCTTGAGGGGGGCCAAACAGCCCCAGCATTTT	CASSLRGAKQPQHF
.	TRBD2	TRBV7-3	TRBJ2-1	TGTGCCAGCAGCCGGGGACTAGGTCCTATCTATGAGCAGTTCTTC	CASSRGLGPIYEQFF
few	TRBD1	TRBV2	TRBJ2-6	TGTGCCAGCGGGACAGGGGGCCTCTCTGGGGCCAACGTCCTGACTTTC	CASGTGGLSGANVLTF
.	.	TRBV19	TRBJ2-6	TGTGCCAGTAGTATGCAACATCGTCGGGCCAACGTCCTGACTTTC	CASSMQHRRANVLTF
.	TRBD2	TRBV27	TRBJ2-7	TGTGCCAGCCACCCCGCCGGGCTAGCGGGAGTTAGCGAGCAGTACTTC	CASHPAGLAGVSEQYF
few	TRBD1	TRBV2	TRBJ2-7	TGTGCCAGCAGTAAGGACAGGGAGCCCTCCTACGAGCAGTACTTC	CASSKDREPSYEQYF
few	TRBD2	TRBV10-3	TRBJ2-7	TGTGCCATCAGTAAAGGGACTAGCGGGAGTCAGCCCTACGAGCAGTACTTC	CAISKGTSGSQPYEQYF
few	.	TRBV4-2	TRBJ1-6	TGTGCCAGCAGCCCCCAACCTGGCGGAACCCGGCGTTCACCCCTCCACTTT	CASSPQPGGTRRSPLHF
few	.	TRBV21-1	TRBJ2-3	TGTGCCAGCAGTAAAAACCGACGGAAGCAAGGCACAGATACGCAGTATTTT	CASSKNRRKQGTDTQYF
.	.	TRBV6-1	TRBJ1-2	TGTGCCAGCAGTTCACGGGGTGGCTACACCTTC	CASSSRGGYTF
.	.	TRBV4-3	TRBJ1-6	TGCGCCAGCAGCCAAGAAAGGGGTACTAATTCACCCCTCCACTTT	CASSQERGTNSPLHF
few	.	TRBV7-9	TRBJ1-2	TGTGCCAGCAGCTTAGTTTATGGCTACACCTTC	CASSLVYGYTF
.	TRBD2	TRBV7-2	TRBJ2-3	TGTGCCAGCAGCTTAGGCGGTCTAGCGGGAGACTGGCAGTATTTT	CASSLGGLAGDWQYF
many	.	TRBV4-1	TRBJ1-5	TGCGCCAGCAACCCATCGGCAGGGAACAATCAGCCCCAGCATTTT	CASNPSAGNNQPQHF
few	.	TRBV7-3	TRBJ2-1	TGTGCCAGCAGCCCTGCGACAGCATACAATGAGCAGTTCTTC	CASSPATAYNEQFF
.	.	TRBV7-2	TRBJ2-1	TGTGCCAGCAGCTTTGTCGGGGGGCTGTACAATGAGCAGTTCTTC	CASSFVGGLYNEQFF
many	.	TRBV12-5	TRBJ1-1	TGTGCTAGTGGTTTGACTGAGTATTCTCAAGCTTTCTTT	CASGLTEYSQAFF
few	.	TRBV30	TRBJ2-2	TGTGCCTGGAGTGTACTGGGGGACACCGGGGAGCTGTTTTTT	CAWSVLGDTGELFF
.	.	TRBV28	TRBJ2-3	TGTGCCAGCAGTTTGATGGCCCGGCGTTCAGATACGCAGTATTTT	CASSLMARRSDTQYF
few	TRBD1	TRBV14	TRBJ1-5	TGTGCCAGCAGCCATTCAGGGGGCGAGGATGAAGGTCAGCCCCAGCATTTT	CASSHSGGEDEGQPQHF
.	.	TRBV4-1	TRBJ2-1	TGCGCCAGCAGCCAAGTTTCCGGGCAGATCTTCGGGCAGTTCTTC	CASSQVSGQIFGQFF
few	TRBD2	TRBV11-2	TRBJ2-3	TGTGCCAGCAGCTTTCTAGCGGGGGCGTCAGATACGCAGTATTTT	CASSFLAGASDTQYF
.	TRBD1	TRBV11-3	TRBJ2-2	TGTGCCAGCAGCCCGGGACAGACTGGCACCGGGGAGCTGTTTTTT	CASSPGQTGTGELFF
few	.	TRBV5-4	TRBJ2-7	TGTGCCAGCAGCCCCGAGCAAGCGCAGGCCTACGAGCAGTACTTC	CASSPEQAQAYEQYF
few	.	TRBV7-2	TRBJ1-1	TGTGCCAGCAGCTCGGGTAGGGAGTCTGAAGCTTTCTTT	CASSSGRESEAFF
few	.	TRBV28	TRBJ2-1	TGTGCCAGCAGTCTGCAGACACGATACAATGAGCAGTTCTTC	CASSLQTRYNEQFF
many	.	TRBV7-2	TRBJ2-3	TGTGCCAGCAGCTTTGGGGGCCCAGATACGCAGTATTTT	CASSFGGPDTQYF
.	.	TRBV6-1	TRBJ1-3	TGTGCCAGCAAATTAGACACCTCTGGAAACACCATATATTTT	CASKLDTSGNTIYF
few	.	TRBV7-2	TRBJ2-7	TGTGCCAGCAGCTTAACGACGGACTACGAGCAGTACTTC	CASSLTTDYEQYF
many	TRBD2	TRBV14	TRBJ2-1	TGTGCCAGCAGCCAACAGACTAGCAGCAATGAGCAGTTCTTC	CASSQQTSSNEQFF
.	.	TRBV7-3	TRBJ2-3	TGTGCCAGCAGCCCTTCCCCGAGTCTTAGCACAGATACGCAGTATTTT	CASSPSPSLSTDTQYF
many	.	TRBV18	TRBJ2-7	TGTGCCAGCTCACTACAGATGAACTACGAGCAGTACTTC	CASSLQMNYEQYF
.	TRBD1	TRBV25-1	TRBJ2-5	TGTGCCAGCAGTGAATCAAGGAAGCGAGACAGGGGGGGAGAGACCCAGTACTTC	CASSESRKRDRGGETQYF
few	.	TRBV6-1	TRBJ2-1	TGTGCCAGCAGTCGACGGCACAATGAGCAGTTCTTC	CASSRRHNEQFF
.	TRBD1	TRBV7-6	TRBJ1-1	TGTGCCAGCAGCTTAGGAGTCAGGGGGACTGAAGCTTTCTTT	CASSLGVRGTEAFF
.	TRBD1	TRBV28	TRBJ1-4	TGTGCCAGCAGTCCGCCGGGACAGGGTGTGAATGAAAAACTGTTTTTT	CASSPPGQGVNEKLFF
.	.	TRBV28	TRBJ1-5	TGTGCCAGCAGTTTTTCAGCGCAGCCCCAGCATTTT	CASSFSAQPQHF
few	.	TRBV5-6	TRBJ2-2	TGTGCCAGCAGCTTGCCGGGACGGGCATTAGCCGGGGAGCTGTTTTTT	CASSLPGRALAGELFF
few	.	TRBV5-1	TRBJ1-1	TGCGCCAGCAGCTTGGGGCAGTCTGAAGCTTTCTTT	CASSLGQSEAFF
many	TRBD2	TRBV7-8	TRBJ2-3	TGTGCCAGCAGCTTTAGACTAGCGGGAGCATCAGATACGCAGTATTTT	CASSFRLAGASDTQYF
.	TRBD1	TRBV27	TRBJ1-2	TGTGCCAGCAGTTTTTCTGGACAGGGGGTGTCTCAGGGCTACACCTTC	CASSFSGQGVSQGYTF
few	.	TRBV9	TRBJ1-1	TGTGCCAGCAGCGGAGGCCCTGAGCGAGGGACTGAAGCTTTCTTT	CASSGGPERGTEAFF
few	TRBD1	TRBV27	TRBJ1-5	TGTGCCAGCAGGTCAGGGGGCCATCGCAATCAGCCCCAGCATTTT	CASRSGGHRNQPQHF
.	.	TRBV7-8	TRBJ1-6	TGTGCCAGCTCTAAGGGCGAGGGCTCCTATAATTCACCCCTCCACTTT	CASSKGEGSYNSPLHF
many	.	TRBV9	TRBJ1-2	TGTGCCAGCAGCGTAGCCCAGGGGTCCTACACCTTC	CASSVAQGSYTF